The rows below give T cell receptor beta chains drawn from one sample of a study of identical twins. Via MiXCR, TCRdb re-called the 5' RACE reads, giving one row per CDR3 protein. The table records some 630,000 distinct CDR3 sequences, about 7.6% of them present only once. This same sample was also part of a study on yellow fever vaccine responses in identical twins.

Sequenced material: PBMCs. The receptor source for this set is a woman between 18 and 29 years old in good health. The conserved cysteine and the conserved F or W are not part of the CDR3 here.

cdr3_aa: ASRSGSIHEQY
j_call: TRBJ2-7
v_call: TRBV28

cdr3_aa: SASGTWPLH
j_call: TRBJ1-6
v_call: TRBV20-1

cdr3_aa: ASSPSLAGELF
j_call: TRBJ2-2
v_call: TRBV7-8

cdr3_aa: SVGGGRMTDTQY
j_call: TRBJ2-3
v_call: TRBV29-1

cdr3_aa: ASSLDRDVKTGELF
j_call: TRBJ2-2
v_call: TRBV5-1

cdr3_aa: ASSLADSYNEQF
j_call: TRBJ2-1
v_call: TRBV12-3/TRBV12-4

cdr3_aa: ASSRRLAGTYEQY
j_call: TRBJ2-7
v_call: TRBV4-2

cdr3_aa: ASSDAGTGASYEQY
j_call: TRBJ2-7
v_call: TRBV6-1

cdr3_aa: ASSEGPDTQY
j_call: TRBJ2-3
v_call: TRBV6-5

cdr3_aa: ASSLNPGQGYGYT
j_call: TRBJ1-2
v_call: TRBV7-8

cdr3_aa: ATSRDRRVSGTDTQY
j_call: TRBJ2-3
v_call: TRBV15

cdr3_aa: ASSPSAYNEQF
j_call: TRBJ2-1
v_call: TRBV11-2

cdr3_aa: ATSPTGALNVGAF
j_call: TRBJ1-1
v_call: TRBV24-1

cdr3_aa: ASSLLGGRGNEQF
j_call: TRBJ2-1
v_call: TRBV5-1

cdr3_aa: ASSQDPGSTYEQY
j_call: TRBJ2-7
v_call: TRBV12-3/TRBV12-4

cdr3_aa: ASSRRQGQRMNTEAF
j_call: TRBJ1-1
v_call: TRBV7-2